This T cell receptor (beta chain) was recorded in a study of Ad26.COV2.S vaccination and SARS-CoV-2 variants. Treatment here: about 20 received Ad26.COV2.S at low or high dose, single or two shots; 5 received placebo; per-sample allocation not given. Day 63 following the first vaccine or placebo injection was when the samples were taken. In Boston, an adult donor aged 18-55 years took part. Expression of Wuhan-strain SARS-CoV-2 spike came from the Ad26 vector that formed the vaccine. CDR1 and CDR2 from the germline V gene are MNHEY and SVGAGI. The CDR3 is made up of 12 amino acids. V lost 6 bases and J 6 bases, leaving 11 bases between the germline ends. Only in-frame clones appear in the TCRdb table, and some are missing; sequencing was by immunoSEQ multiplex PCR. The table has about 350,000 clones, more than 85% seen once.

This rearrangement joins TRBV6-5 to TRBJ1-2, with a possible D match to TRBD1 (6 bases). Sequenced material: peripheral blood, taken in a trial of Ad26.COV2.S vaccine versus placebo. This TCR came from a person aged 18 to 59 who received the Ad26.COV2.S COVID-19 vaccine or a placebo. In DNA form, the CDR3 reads TGTGCCAGCAGCAACTACAGGGATGGCTACACCTTC. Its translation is CASSNYRDGYTF.